The entry below describes one T cell receptor beta chain. Antigen: not known. The V segment lost 5 bases and the J segment 5 bases; nucleotides outside the gene matches: 6. Germline CDR1 reads SGHAT; CDR2 reads FQNNGV. This CDR3 is built from 14 residues. This record comes from a study of identical twins. Each CDR3 protein is one row after TCRdb ran MiXCR on the 5' RACE reads. The sample holds 700,000 or so distinct CDR3 sequences, around 8.6% seen once. Notes on the study in general: Cross-sectional statistics, not tracking of the same donors, supported the conclusions. There was more out-of-frame TCR alpha sharing in monozygotic twins than models estimated. Insertions were fewer in abundant cord blood beta clonotypes, whereas memory repertoires showed none of this pattern.

These records were also assigned to another study, of yellow fever vaccine responses in identical twins.

Sequenced material: PBMCs. The rearrangement links TRBV11-2 to TRBJ2-5, with 9 bases that match TRBD2. This receptor was taken from a woman between 18 and 30 years old in good health. Here the CDR3 DNA reads TGTGCCAGCAGCAGGGGGACTAGCAGGGAGACCCAGTACTTC. Protein sequence: CASSRGTSRETQYF.